This TCR beta chain was recorded in a study of blood T cell repertoires in COVID-19. Study overall: Acute and convalescent COVID-19 specimens originated in the United States, Italy and Spain. The cDNA or gDNA used as material had been derived from T cells, B-cell-depleted T cells, or PBMCs.

Measured with immunoSEQ multiplex PCR; TCRdb has only the in-frame clones, and not every one. Of roughly 230,000 clones listed, approximately 92% are singletons. Trimming shortened V by 7 bases and J by 2 bases, and 12 bases separated the two germline ends. Germline V gene lookup returns CDR1 SGHRS and CDR2 YFSETQ. The CDR3 is 14 amino acids. The sequenced sample consisted of peripheral blood. The gene calls are TRBV5-1 and TRBJ2-2; TRBD1 might be the D (6 bases). The sequence was obtained from a middle-aged woman who had recovered from COVID-19. This chain's CDR3 is CASRPGTNTGELFF. CDR3 DNA sequence: TGCGCCAGCCGCCCCGGGACAAACACCGGGGAGCTGTTTTTT.